This T cell receptor (beta chain) came from a study of T-cell memory formation after mild COVID-19. Whole-study context: TCR clusters mostly belonged to single donors. General study points: Clones that contracted from day 15 to 85 were balanced CD4/CD8, while later expanders leaned CD4+.

The V gene's germline CDR1 is LNHNV and CDR2 YYDKDF (reference sequence). V shed 0 bases and J shed 4 bases, with 10 bases lying between them. The CDR3 contains 15 residues. Via MiXCR, TCRdb re-called the 5' RACE reads, giving one row per CDR3 protein. The repertoire consists of 350,000 to 500,000 distinct CDR3 sequences, with about 20% occurring once and the leading ten covering approximately 21%. This clonotype appeared a few times. Its antigen is unknown. Sequencing used PBMCs or a T cell subset sorted from them (not recorded which). The source of this sequence is a man between 18 and 35 years old who had mild COVID-19 (a few samples of this study predate the infection). Cell type and time point are not known. V is TRBV15 and J is TRBJ2-4; D is undetermined. The DNA for the CDR3 is TGTGCCACCAGCAGAGATCATCGACTTAAAAACATTCAGTACTTC. Its translation: CATSRDHRLKNIQYF. The full variable domain, its missing parts supplied by reference TRBV15 and TRBJ2-4, is DAMVIQNPRYQVTQFGKPVTLSCSQTLNHNVMYWYQQKSSQAPKLLFHYYDKDFNNEADTPDNFQSRRPNTSFCFLDIRSPGLGDTAMYLCATSRDHRLKNIQYFGAGTRLSVL.